Listed here are 3 T cell receptor beta chains from one sample, sequenced in a study of T-cell memory formation after mild COVID-19. TCRdb passed the 5' RACE reads through MiXCR, listing each CDR3 protein once. The sample holds just over 350,000 distinct CDR3 sequences, roughly an eighth seen once. Source material: PBMCs or a T cell subset sorted from them (not recorded which). Receptor source: a man aged 18 to 30 who had mild COVID-19 (a few samples of this study predate the infection). Cell type and time point are not known.

This clonotype was found a few times. The chain carries TRBV25-1 and TRBJ2-4; D gene uncertain. The CDR3 runs to 13 residues. The germline V and J ends were trimmed by 2 bases and 8 bases, with 10 bases remaining between them. Germline CDR1 and CDR2: MGHDK and SYGVNS. CDR3 residues: CASSERFRDIQYF. The CDR3 coding sequence is TGTGCCAGCAGTGAACGGTTTAGGGACATTCAGTACTTC. The full variable domain, with the rest looked up from reference TRBV25-1 and TRBJ2-4, is EADIYQTPRYLVIGTGKKITLECSQTMGHDKMYWYQQDPGMELHLIHYSYGVNSTEKGDLSSESTVSRIRTEHFPLTLESARPSHTSQYLCASSERFRDIQYFGAGTRLSVL.

The J gene is TRBJ2-7, the V gene TRBV6-6, with unresolved D. The CDR3 has 14 residues. The V gene's germline CDR1 is MNHNY and CDR2 SVGAGI (reference sequence). V shed 2 bases and J shed 6 bases, with 14 bases lying between them. CDR3 in DNA: TGTGCCAGCAGTTACGCAGGTCTGCTCAGCGAGCAGTACTTC. It codes for CASSYAGLLSEQYF.

The chain recombines TRBV3-1 with TRBJ2-5, with 7 bases identical to TRBD1. Germline loops: CDR1 LGHDT, CDR2 YNNKEL (reference sequence). V was clipped by 4 bases and J by 3 bases; unmatched bases: 5. The CDR3 sequence is 14 residues long. CDR3 in DNA: TGTGCCAGCAGCCCACGACAGGGTAAAGAGACCCAGTACTTC. This translates into CASSPRQGKETQYF.